This is a list of T cell receptor beta chains from one sample in a study of CD8+CD57+ T cells in acquired aplastic anemia. TCRdb fed the reads into MiXCR, producing one record per CDR3 protein. This repertoire shows some 220,000 distinct CDR3 sequences, 30% to 35% found once; its top ten account for around 1.1%. Sequencing was performed on sorted CD4+, CD8+, or CD8+CD57+ T cells (not recorded which) from PBMCs. The origin of the receptors is a human donor in good health, serving as a control. CDR3s include the opening cysteine and the closing phenylalanine or tryptophan. The order of the fields is CDR3 length, J gene, V gene, CDR3 protein.

16 | TRBJ1-4 | TRBV2 | CASRDQTGFHWEKLFF
12 | TRBJ2-1 | TRBV5-1 | CASSFDGNEQFF
12 | TRBJ1-2 | TRBV19 | CATADRGYGYTF
17 | TRBJ2-7 | TRBV11-2 | CASSRNLAGGDNYEQYF
16 | TRBJ2-1 | TRBV30 | CAWSNAGGKLVYEQFF
15 | TRBJ2-1 | TRBV10-3 | CAISENGQANNEQFF
13 | TRBJ2-7 | TRBV10-1 | CASSILAGSEQYF
16 | TRBJ2-7 | TRBV6-1 | CASSLGSVGSFYEQYF
15 | TRBJ1-3 | TRBV6-5 | CASSYDSFPGNTIYF
15 | TRBJ1-1 | TRBV7-2 | CASSLDRGGFGEAFF
16 | TRBJ2-7 | TRBV15 | CATSRDTGTGLYEQYF
15 | TRBJ2-7 | TRBV5-1 | CASSLVPLVNYEQYF